This T cell receptor (beta chain) emerged from a study of radiotherapy plus CTLA-4 blockade in lung cancer (dated by TCRdb to 2016 to 2019). In the study overall: Among the enrolled patients, about 19% had an objective response, and around 31% reached disease control.

In this study, focal radiation therapy paired with CTLA-4 blockade (ipilimumab) was tested in patients who had chemo-refractory metastatic non-small-cell lung cancer. The library came from the immunoSEQ multiplex PCR assay. The table comes from immuneACCESS by way of TCRdb, which keeps in-frame sequences with V and J called. Part of the clones is missing from these tables; in studies checked, under half for an unresolved V gene and the rest for unknown reasons. This sample has some 110,000 clones in its table, and roughly 84% of those were observed once. Clones ranked in the top ten supply around 2% of the sample. Regarding this clone: The specificity of this receptor is unknown. Base quality data are lacking; no much larger clone is found one base away.

Here is what the overall study found, with its caveats: After treatment with radiotherapy and ipilimumab, TCR clones that came from tumors expanded in the peripheral blood. The strongest predictors of response, as reported, were early dynamic changes in blood T cell clones along with a rise in serum interferon-beta after radiation.

Germline trimming: 5 bases from V, 7 bases from J; junction bases outside gene matches: 9. The CDR3 has 14 amino acids, counting the end cysteine and phenylalanine. Only the CDR3 part of the read is kept: 42 bases, read in frame from the first base. From the germline V gene, CDR1 is SGHAT and CDR2 is FQNNGV. The chain is assembled from TRBV11-2 and TRBJ2-3; TRBD1 fits 7 bases in the junction. The receptor comes from a human donor with non-small cell lung cancer that progressed on radiotherapy plus ipilimumab. Some clones in this sample may be carry-over from other donors' samples. Sample: peripheral blood, taken from a patient treated with radiotherapy plus ipilimumab. The DNA reads TGTGCCAGCAGCCCTCGCACAGGGGCACATACGCAGTATTTT. Its coded protein is CASSPRTGAHTQYF.